The 14 T cell receptor beta chains below come from one sample, sequenced in a study of CD8+ T cells in alopecia areata (dated by TCRdb to 2017 to 2018). The time point label on this specimen signifies: about 25 weeks on oral tofacitinib. In the paper's terms, the treatment or condition label means: oral pan-JAK inhibitor, 5-10 mg twice daily. Library method: the immunoSEQ multiplex PCR assay. For TCR sequencing, RNA was extracted from every sample and reverse transcribed into cDNA to serve as template. This immuneACCESS table, as held by TCRdb, lists in-frame sequences with V and J called but not all clones. Of the missing ones, under half trace to an unresolved V gene in checked studies; the others have no known cause. The sample table records 250,000 to 300,000 clones; 58% of these occur just once. Jointly, the top ten make up around 1.8% of the sample. Sample: CD4+ T cells sorted from blood, taken at week 24, from a patient treated with tofacitinib. The receptors originated from a human donor with alopecia areata.

This clone was seen a few times. The rearrangement joins TRBV4-1 to TRBJ2-5; TRBD1 is a possible D gene (5 bases). CDR1 is MGHRA and CDR2 is YSYEKL in the germline V gene. Trimming shortened V by 6 bases and J by 4 bases, and 15 bases separated the two germline ends. This CDR3 has 14 amino acids. The CDR3 nucleotides are TGCGCCAGCAGTTACACAGGCGTCGGAGAGACCCAGTACTTC. It translates to CASSYTGVGETQYF.

This clone appeared a single time. V and J are TRBV27 and TRBJ2-4; D uncertain. The V end was cut by 5 bases, the J end by 0 bases, with 14 bases between. Looked up from germline, CDR1 is MNHEY and CDR2 is SMNVEV (reference sequence). This CDR3 is 16 amino acids long. The CDR3, as DNA: TGTGCCAGCAGTCCCCGTGAGTCCTTAGCCAAAAACATTCAGTACTTC. It translates to CASSPRESLAKNIQYF.

This chain uses TRBV4-2 with TRBJ2-7; TRBD1 is a possible D gene (5 bases). Trimming removed 2 bases at V and 2 bases at J, with 13 bases between. The CDR3 has 15 amino acids. CDR1 LGHNA and CDR2 YNFKEQ come from the germline V gene. The DNA of the CDR3 is TGTGCCAGCAGCCAACCCGGTGGGGCCGCCTACGAGCAGTACTTC. Its translation is CASSQPGGAAYEQYF.

The chain uses TRBV27 and TRBJ2-7; 7 bases align to TRBD1. CDR1 MNHEY and CDR2 SMNVEV come from the germline V gene (reference sequence). There are 14 residues in the CDR3. V was clipped by 5 bases and J by 3 bases; unmatched bases: 7. This chain's CDR3 is CASSRTGISYEQYF. The CDR3 nucleotides are TGTGCCAGCAGTAGGACAGGAATAAGCTACGAGCAGTACTTC.

This rearrangement joins TRBV5-1 to TRBJ2-1, with D perhaps TRBD1 or TRBD2 (6 bases each). The CDR3 consists of 16 residues. Germline-derived CDR1 and CDR2 are SGHRS and YFSETQ. The ends were cut back, 3 bases at V and 6 bases at J, with 19 bases in the middle. The CDR3 protein is CASSYPVGGEGNEQFF. Here the CDR3 DNA reads TGCGCCAGCAGCTACCCGGTCGGGGGCGAGGGCAATGAGCAGTTCTTC.

The chain joins TRBV19 to TRBJ2-7; TRBD1 matches at 8 bases. After removal of 4 bases from V and 3 bases from J, the junction contained 2 bases not matched to a gene. Looked up from germline, CDR1 is LNHDA and CDR2 is SQIVND (reference sequence). The CDR3 sequence is 13 residues long. CDR3 residues: CASSTDRGYEQYF. CDR3 bases: TGTGCCAGTAGTACCGACAGGGGCTACGAGCAGTACTTC.

Only a few counts were recorded for this clone. The chain carries TRBV7-2 and TRBJ2-4; D perhaps matches TRBD1 (6 bases). Trimming stripped 1 base from V and 8 bases from J, with 12 bases between. From germline, CDR1 is SGHTA and CDR2 FQGNSA. The CDR3 spans 14 residues. CDR3 loop: CASSLGGPGDIQYF. The CDR3 DNA reads as TGTGCCAGCAGCTTAGGAGGACCAGGGGACATTCAGTACTTC.

Only one count was recorded for this clone. V and J are TRBV30 and TRBJ2-7; D uncertain. Germline loops: CDR1 GTSNPN, CDR2 SVGIG (reference sequence). CDR3 length: 12 residues. Deletions cut 3 bases from V and 2 bases from J, with 8 bases between. The DNA of the CDR3 is TGTGCCTGGAGGCCCAGAACCTACGAGCAGTACTTC. The encoded protein is CAWRPRTYEQYF.

This clone has more than one count but fewer than ten. The V and J genes are TRBV30 and TRBJ2-1; D gene uncertain. Germline CDR1 GTSNPN, CDR2 SVGIG (reference sequence). The V and J ends lost 4 bases and 4 bases respectively, with 8 bases between them. The CDR3 loop spans 12 amino acids. The CDR3, as DNA: TGTGCCTGGAAGCCGGAGTACAATGAGCAGTTCTTC. The encoded protein is CAWKPEYNEQFF. The entire variable domain, with the rest obtained from reference TRBV30 and TRBJ2-1, is as follows: SQTIHQWPATLVQPVGSPLSLECTVEGTSNPNLYWYRQAAGRGLQLLFYSVGIGQISSEVPQNLSASRPQDRQFILSSKKLLLSDSGFYLCAWKPEYNEQFFGPGTRLTVL.

J is TRBJ1-3 and V is TRBV4-2; D might be TRBD1 (6 bases). Germline V gene lookup returns CDR1 LGHNA and CDR2 YNFKEQ. The CDR3 is 15 amino acids. Trimming cost V 1 base and J 2 bases, with 9 bases left between them. CDR3 region: CASSQGGAAGNTIYF. In DNA, the CDR3 is TGTGCCAGCAGCCAAGGGGGGGCAGCTGGAAACACCATATATTTT.

This clone showed up many times. The CDR3 DNA is TGTGCCAGCTCACCACCGTTGAACTACGAGCAGTACTTC. Protein product: CASSPPLNYEQYF. The rearrangement links TRBV18 to TRBJ2-7; D not resolved. CDR1 is KGHSH and CDR2 is LQKENI in the germline V gene. The length of the CDR3 is 13 residues. V gave up 0 bases and J gave up 3 bases, with 6 bases separating them. The complete variable domain, with remaining parts taken from reference TRBV18 and TRBJ2-7, reads NAGVMQNPRHLVRRRGQEARLRCSPMKGHSHVYWYRQLPEEGLKFMVYLQKENIIDESGMPKERFSAEFPKEGPSILRIQQVVRGDSAAYFCASSPPLNYEQYFGPGTRLTVT.

This clone has only a few counts. The chain has TRBV4-1 and TRBJ2-5; 10 positions match TRBD2. V gave up 4 bases and J gave up 1 base; unmatched junction bases: 9. Germline CDR1 reads MGHRA; CDR2 reads YSYEKL. The CDR3 spans 17 residues. CDR3 sequence reads: CASSPSLLAGLQETQYF. For the CDR3, the DNA is TGCGCCAGCAGCCCTTCTCTACTAGCGGGGCTCCAAGAGACCCAGTACTTC.

This clone turned up a few times. The same CDR3 also results from other DNA sequences found in this sample. This chain links TRBV28 with TRBJ2-2; D unclear. CDR3 length equals 14 residues. CDR1 and CDR2 from the germline V gene are MDHEN and SYDVKM. Trimming left V 3 bases short and J 1 base short, with 6 bases between. DNA for the CDR3: TGTGCCAGCAGTTTGGGCGGGAACACCGGGGAGCTGTTTTTT. Translating it yields CASSLGGNTGELFF.

The chain carries TRBV4-1 and TRBJ2-5; D is possibly TRBD1 (6 bases). The CDR3 is made up of 14 amino acids. CDR1 is MGHRA, CDR2 YSYEKL, per germline. Trimming pared 4 bases from V and 1 base from J, leaving 10 bases between. Here the CDR3 DNA reads TGCGCCAGCAGCCCTAGGACAGCCCAAGAGACCCAGTACTTC. Protein sequence: CASSPRTAQETQYF.